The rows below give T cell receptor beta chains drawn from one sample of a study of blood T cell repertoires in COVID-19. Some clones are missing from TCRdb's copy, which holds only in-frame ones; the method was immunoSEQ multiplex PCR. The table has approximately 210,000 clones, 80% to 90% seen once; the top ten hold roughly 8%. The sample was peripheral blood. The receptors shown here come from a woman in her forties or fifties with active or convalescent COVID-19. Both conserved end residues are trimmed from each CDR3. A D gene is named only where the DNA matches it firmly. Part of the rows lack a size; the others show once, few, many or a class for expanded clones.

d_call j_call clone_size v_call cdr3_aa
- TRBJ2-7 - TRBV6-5 ASSLSWRGRYEQY
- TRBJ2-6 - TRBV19 ASSMEGIPSGANVLT
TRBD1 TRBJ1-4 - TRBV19 ASSPLRDRREKLF
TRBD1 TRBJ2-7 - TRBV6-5 ASRGQGGGYEQY
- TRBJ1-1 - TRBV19 ASSIVGEVSTEAF
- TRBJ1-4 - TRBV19 ASSMSGYEKLF
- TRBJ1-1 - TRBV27 ASSRSYLNTEAF
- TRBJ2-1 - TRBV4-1 ASSQATSGTGRKQF
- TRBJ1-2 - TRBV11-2 ASSLRGFNYGYT
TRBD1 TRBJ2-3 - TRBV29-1 SVDGVLTGIRADTQY
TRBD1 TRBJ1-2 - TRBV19 ASSSRDRGPGYT
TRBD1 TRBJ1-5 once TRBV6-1 ASSAYRGRGSNQPQH
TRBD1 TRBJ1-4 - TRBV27 ASSLSDRGVAKLF
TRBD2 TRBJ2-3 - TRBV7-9 ASIPPLTSGSTDTQY
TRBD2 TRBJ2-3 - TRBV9 ASSVDLAGEIDTQY
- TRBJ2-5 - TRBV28 ASSWPGGGQETQY
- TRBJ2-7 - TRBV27 ASSLGQTYEQY
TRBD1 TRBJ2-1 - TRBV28 ASSRTGKAYNEQF
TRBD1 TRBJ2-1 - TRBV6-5 ASRGSGTGNNEQF
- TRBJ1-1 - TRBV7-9 ASSGKEVMNTEAF
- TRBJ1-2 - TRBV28 ASSSPGLDYGYT
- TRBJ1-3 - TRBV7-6 ASSSQTGLSGTIY
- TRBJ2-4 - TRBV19 ASSSRGSGAKNIQY